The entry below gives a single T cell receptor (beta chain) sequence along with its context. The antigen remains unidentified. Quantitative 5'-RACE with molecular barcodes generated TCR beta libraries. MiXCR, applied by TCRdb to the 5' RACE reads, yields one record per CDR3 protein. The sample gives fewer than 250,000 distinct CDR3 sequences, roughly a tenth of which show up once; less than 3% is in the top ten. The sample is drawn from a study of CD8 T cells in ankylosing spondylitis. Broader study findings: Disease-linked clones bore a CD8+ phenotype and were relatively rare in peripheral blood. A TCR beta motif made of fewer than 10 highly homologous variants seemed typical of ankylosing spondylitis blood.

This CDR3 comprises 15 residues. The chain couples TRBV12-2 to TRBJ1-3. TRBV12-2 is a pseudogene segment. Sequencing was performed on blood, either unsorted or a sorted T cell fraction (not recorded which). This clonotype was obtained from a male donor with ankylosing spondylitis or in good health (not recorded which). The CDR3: CASRLAQRNGNTIYF. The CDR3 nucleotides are TGTGCAAGTCGCTTAGCGCAGAGGAATGGAAACACCATATATTTT.